Listed here are 15 T cell receptor beta chains from one sample, sequenced in a study of blood T cell repertoires in COVID-19. Measured with immunoSEQ multiplex PCR; TCRdb has only the in-frame clones, and not every one. This table holds about 210,000 clones, about 91% found once. The source material was peripheral blood. Receptors originate from a woman in her thirties or forties with acute or convalescent COVID-19.

The chain employs TRBV3-1 (or the pseudogene TRBV3-2) and TRBJ2-2; the match to TRBD2 covers 7 bases. In germline, CDR1 is LGHDT, CDR2 YNNKEL (reference sequence). The V gene end was trimmed by 0 bases and the J gene end by 3 bases; junction bases not matched to a gene: 7. The CDR3 is 17 residues long. The chain's CDR3 is CASSQDFLAADTGELFF. The CDR3 bases are TGTGCCAGCAGCCAAGATTTCCTAGCGGCCGACACCGGGGAGCTGTTTTTT.

The chain has TRBV5-4 and TRBJ2-5; D remains unclear. V was clipped by 4 bases and J by 6 bases, with 22 bases between them. Germline V gene lookup returns CDR1 SGHNT and CDR2 YYREEE (reference sequence). CDR3 length: 16 residues. For the CDR3, the DNA is TGTGCCAGCAGCCGCGTTTTGGGTCCGGGTCGACAGACCCAGTACTTC. Its protein is CASSRVLGPGRQTQYF.

The rearrangement joins TRBV6-1 to TRBJ1-1, with 12 bases matching TRBD1. Germline V gene lookup returns CDR1 MNHNS and CDR2 SASEGT. The CDR3 length is 16 residues. V lost 4 bases to trimming and J lost 5 bases; unmatched junction nucleotides: 8. The CDR3 DNA reads TGTGCCAGCAGTGGTCCCGGGACAGGGGGCGGAACTGAAGCTTTCTTT. Translated, it gives CASSGPGTGGGTEAFF.

The chain links TRBV4-1 to TRBJ2-1, with D possibly matching TRBD1 (5 bases). The V gene's germline CDR1 is MGHRA and CDR2 YSYEKL. V was trimmed by 7 bases and J by 3 bases, leaving 16 bases between them. The CDR3 length is 15 residues. The CDR3 loop reads CASTEQAFLYNEQFF. CDR3 DNA sequence: TGCGCCAGCACCGAACAGGCCTTCCTCTACAATGAGCAGTTCTTC.

This chain joins TRBV21-1 and TRBJ1-5. TRBV21-1 is an annotated pseudogene. The CDR3 is 19 residues long. CDR3 loop: CASSQHFAATNRRAQPQHF. In DNA form, the CDR3 reads TGTGCCAGCAGCCAACACTTTGCGGCAACTAACCGGAGGGCTCAGCCCCAGCATTTT.

This rearrangement joins TRBV19 to TRBJ1-1; 10 bases map to TRBD1. The trim removed 5 bases at V and 6 bases at J, leaving 6 bases unmatched. The germline CDR1 and CDR2 sequences are LNHDA and SQIVND (reference sequence). The CDR3 has 14 amino acids. In nucleotides, the CDR3 is TGTGCCAGTAGTGTTGACAGGGGGCTGGCTGAAGCTTTCTTT. As protein: CASSVDRGLAEAFF.

The gene calls are TRBV6-2 or TRBV6-3 and TRBJ1-2, with 11 positions matching TRBD1. Trimming took 6 bases from V and 4 from J; bases not matched to a gene: 7. Germline V gene data show CDR1 as MNHEY and CDR2 as SVGEGT. CDR3 length: 15 residues. CDR3 DNA: TGTGCCAGCAGCCTGGACAGGGGGCTCTTCTATGGCTACACCTTC. Translation: CASSLDRGLFYGYTF.

V is TRBV19 and J is TRBJ1-2; tentatively, D is TRBD1 (5 bases). Germline CDR1 LNHDA, CDR2 SQIVND (reference sequence). Trimming shortened V by 7 bases and J by 4 bases, and 19 bases separated the two germline ends. The CDR3 loop spans 15 amino acids. The CDR3 here is CASTQRGGFIYGYTF. The CDR3 nucleotides read TGTGCCAGTACGCAAAGGGGAGGGTTCATCTATGGCTACACCTTC.

This clone was seen only once. The gene calls are TRBV7-8 and TRBJ1-1; D perhaps matches TRBD1 (5 bases). There are 17 residues in the CDR3. Trimming took 11 bases from V and 0 from J, leaving 25 bases between them. Germline V gives CDR1 SGHVS, CDR2 FQNEAQ. The CDR3, as DNA: TGTGCCGTAAGCCTTACAGGACCCATGATTATGAACACTGAAGCTTTCTTT. Translation: CAVSLTGPMIMNTEAFF.

V is TRBV19 and J is TRBJ1-2, with 8 bases identical to TRBD1. The CDR3 runs to 15 residues. The trim removed 7 bases at V and 5 bases at J, leaving 12 bases unmatched. Germline V CDR1 and CDR2: LNHDA, SQIVND (reference sequence). The CDR3 sequence: CASTPSSGGGYGYTF. The CDR3 bases are TGTGCCAGTACCCCCTCTTCAGGGGGCGGGTATGGCTACACCTTC. The full variable domain, with the rest looked up from reference TRBV19 and TRBJ1-2, is DGGITQSPKYLFRKEGQNVTLSCEQNLNHDAMYWYRQDPGQGLRLIYYSQIVNDFQKGDIAEGYSVSREKKESFPLTVTSAQKNPTAFYLCASTPSSGGGYGYTFGSGTRLTVV.

This clone was seen just once. The chain is built from TRBV5-6 and TRBJ1-5; D is undetermined. V was pared by 0 bases and J by 0 bases, with 7 bases between. Germline-derived CDR1 and CDR2 are SGHDT and YYEEEE. The CDR3 consists of 15 residues. For the CDR3, the DNA is TGTGCCAGCAGCTTGGGGCGGTATAGCAATCAGCCCCAGCATTTT. Its translation: CASSLGRYSNQPQHF.

This chain connects TRBV3-1 (or the pseudogene TRBV3-2) to TRBJ1-2; 8 bases agree with TRBD1. Germline V CDR1 and CDR2: LGHDT, YNNKEL (reference sequence). This CDR3 is 17 amino acids long. J lost 3 bases, V lost 1 base, and 10 bases had no gene match. The CDR3 is CASSQALTTGGDYGYTF. CDR3 DNA sequence: TGTGCCAGCAGCCAAGCCCTCACCACAGGGGGAGACTATGGCTACACCTTC.

The rearrangement joins TRBV9 to TRBJ1-2; TRBD1 matches at 9 bases. V shed 0 bases and J 2 bases; nucleotides not matched to a gene: 2. The CDR3 spans 15 residues. CDR1 and CDR2 (germline): SGDLS, YYNGEE. CDR3 in amino acids: CASSVGGTGNYGYTF. CDR3 bases: TGTGCCAGCAGCGTAGGAGGGACAGGGAACTATGGCTACACCTTC.

The V and J genes are TRBV9 and TRBJ1-1; possible D gene TRBD1, 6 bases. The CDR3 covers 12 residues. Trimming left V 4 bases short and J 9 bases short, with 13 bases between. Germline V gene data show CDR1 as SGDLS and CDR2 as YYNGEE. The CDR3 nucleotides read TGTGCCAGCAGCCAGCCTCAGGGGAAAGCTTTCTTT. Residues: CASSQPQGKAFF.

The V gene is TRBV6-1, the J gene TRBJ1-4, with 8 bases aligning to TRBD1. This CDR3 has 16 residues. The V gene's germline CDR1 is MNHNS and CDR2 SASEGT. Trimming cost V 1 base and J 8 bases; bases outside gene matches: 9. The DNA for the CDR3 is TGTGCCAGCAGTGAAGACAGGGGGTGGGAGGGGGAAAAACTGTTTTTT. Encoded protein: CASSEDRGWEGEKLFF.